The 32 T cell receptor beta chains given below trace back to one sample, sequenced in a study of OX40 agonist ivuxolimab in advanced cancers. TCRdb's table, derived via immunoSEQ multiplex PCR, lists solely in-frame clones and lacks some. The table records about 52,000 clones, approximately 94% of them present only once. The sample in question was CD4+ or CD8+ T cells sorted from blood, obtained in a trial of the OX40 agonist ivuxolimab. Every receptor here comes from an adult with an advanced solid tumor such as melanoma, head and neck, liver or kidney cancer.

This clone was counted between two and nine times. For the CDR3, the DNA is TGTGCCAGTAGTACTTGGCTAGCGGGATCTAATGAGCAGTTCTTC. As protein: CASSTWLAGSNEQFF. This chain joins TRBV19 and TRBJ2-1; 9 bases are shared with TRBD2. CDR1 and CDR2 from the germline V gene are LNHDA and SQIVND (reference sequence). CDR3 size: 15 residues. V dropped 4 bases and J dropped 7; count of bases not matched to a gene: 8.

The rearrangement joins TRBV11-2 to TRBJ2-7, with unresolved D. V was shortened by 4 bases and J by 2 bases, with 15 bases between the two germline ends. This CDR3 is built from 15 residues. Germline V lookup: CDR1 SGHAT, CDR2 FQNNGV. The CDR3 DNA reads as TGTGCCAGCAGCTGGACGGATAGTGAACCCTACGAGCAGTACTTC. It yields the protein CASSWTDSEPYEQYF.

The chain couples TRBV28 to TRBJ2-3; D is possibly TRBD1 or TRBD2 (5 bases each). CDR3 length: 16 residues. Germline CDR1 MDHEN, CDR2 SYDVKM. Between the trimmed V and J ends, which lost 5 bases and 2 bases, there was a span of 17 bases. CDR3 region: CASSPRSGTFTDTQYF. The DNA for the CDR3 is TGTGCCAGCAGTCCCCGATCAGGGACCTTCACAGATACGCAGTATTTT.

This chain connects TRBV7-2 to TRBJ2-1; D gene unclear. CDR1 and CDR2 (germline): SGHTA, FQGNSA. The length of the CDR3 is 13 residues. With 3 bases removed from V and 3 bases from J, the gap between germline ends came to 6 bases. The CDR3 sequence is CASSLLNYNEQFF. For the CDR3, the DNA is TGTGCCAGCAGCTTGCTAAACTACAATGAGCAGTTCTTC.

V is TRBV30 and J is TRBJ1-6; no reliable D call. CDR1 is GTSNPN, CDR2 SVGIG, per germline (reference sequence). Trimming took off 2 bases at V and 4 bases at J, with 6 bases between the two ends. The CDR3 is 13 residues long. CDR3 in DNA: TGTGCCTGGAGTCTCGGTTATAATTCACCCCTCCACTTT. It specifies CAWSLGYNSPLHF.

V is TRBV4-1 and J is TRBJ1-1; D not certain. The CDR3 consists of 13 residues. CDR1 and CDR2 from the germline V gene are MGHRA and YSYEKL. Trimming pared 2 bases from V and 1 base from J, leaving 5 bases between. CDR3 DNA: TGCGCCAGCAGCCAATCCACGAACACTGAAGCTTTCTTT. Amino acids: CASSQSTNTEAFF.

The V call is TRBV28, the J call TRBJ2-5, with TRBD2 matching 9 bases. CDR3 length: 16 residues. Unmatched junction bases numbered 12, after V lost 3 bases and J lost 7 bases. Germline values: CDR1 MDHEN, CDR2 SYDVKM. The CDR3 nucleotides read TGTGCCAGCAGTTTTTTCGCCCTAGCGGGAAACCCGACCCAGTACTTC. Translating gives CASSFFALAGNPTQYF.

The J gene is TRBJ1-2, the V gene TRBV4-1; D remains ambiguous. Trimming pared 3 bases from V and 7 bases from J, leaving 18 bases between. CDR1 is MGHRA, CDR2 YSYEKL, per germline. The length of the CDR3 is 15 residues. The CDR3 reads CASSHLPGDGIGYTF. CDR3 coding DNA: TGCGCCAGCAGCCACCTACCGGGAGATGGTATTGGCTACACCTTC.

The genes are TRBV5-1 and TRBJ2-2, with D perhaps assigned TRBD1 or TRBD2 (6 bases each). This CDR3 has 18 residues. CDR1 is SGHRS, CDR2 YFSETQ, per germline. V lost 4 bases and J lost 4, with 23 bases in between. The CDR3 DNA is TGCGCCAGCAGCGCAGCGTCTTTAGCGGAGGGGGGCACCGGGGAGCTGTTTTTT. Translation gives CASSAASLAEGGTGELFF.

The chain recombines TRBV6-5 with TRBJ1-2; D call uncertain. Per the germline V gene, CDR1 is MNHEY and CDR2 is SVGAGI. This CDR3 comprises 13 residues. Trimming stripped 5 bases from V and 6 bases from J, with 13 bases between. The CDR3 coding sequence is TGTGCCAGCAGTGAAGGATGGGAAGATGGCTACACCTTC. Translation gives CASSEGWEDGYTF.

V is TRBV5-5 and J is TRBJ2-7; tentative D call: TRBD1 (6 bases). Germline CDR1 SGHKS, CDR2 YYEKEE (reference sequence). This CDR3 is 13 amino acids long. The ends were cut back, 3 bases at V and 4 bases at J, with 11 bases in the middle. The CDR3 bases are TGTGCCAGCAGCTGGACAGCGATTTACGAGCAGTACTTC. This gives the protein CASSWTAIYEQYF.

The V gene is TRBV9, the J gene TRBJ2-7; D unclear. CDR1 SGDLS and CDR2 YYNGEE come from the germline V gene. V gave up 0 bases and J gave up 0 bases, with 7 bases separating them. The CDR3 extends over 14 amino acids. The CDR3 region has the DNA TGTGCCAGCAGCGTAGTTGGTGACTCCTACGAGCAGTACTTC. Its translation: CASSVVGDSYEQYF.

The chain has TRBV5-1 and TRBJ1-6; 7 positions match TRBD1. Losses at the gene ends were 5 bases for V and 10 bases for J; bases not matched to a gene: 12. This CDR3 region has 15 residues. From germline, CDR1 is SGHRS and CDR2 YFSETQ. CDR3 amino acids: CASSYTDRAVSPLHF. CDR3 in DNA: TGCGCCAGCAGTTACACAGACAGGGCTGTCTCACCCCTCCACTTT.

This clone is medium-sized. This chain connects TRBV19 to TRBJ2-2; the D is unclear. The CDR3 has 11 amino acids. Trimming took 5 bases from V and 7 from J, leaving 5 bases between them. Germline V gene lookup returns CDR1 LNHDA and CDR2 SQIVND (reference sequence). The CDR3 DNA follows: TGTGCCAGTAGTGTATTCGGGGAGCTGTTTTTT. Residues: CASSVFGELFF.

The genes are TRBV28 and TRBJ2-5; 12 nucleotides match TRBD2. The CDR3 sequence is 16 residues long. The ends lost 3 bases at V and 5 bases at J; junction bases unmatched: 7. Germline CDR1 is MDHEN and CDR2 is SYDVKM. The CDR3 region is CASSFRLAGEVETQYF. In DNA form, the CDR3 reads TGTGCCAGCAGTTTTCGACTAGCGGGAGAGGTGGAGACCCAGTACTTC.

This clone is a singleton in its sample. This rearrangement joins TRBV6-5 to TRBJ1-1; D remains unclear. The CDR3 has 15 amino acids. CDR1 is MNHEY, CDR2 SVGAGI, per germline. Trimming removed 0 bases from V and 0 bases from J, with 8 bases in between. The CDR3 region is CASSYSPAMNTEAFF. In DNA, the CDR3 is TGTGCCAGCAGTTACTCGCCGGCGATGAACACTGAAGCTTTCTTT.

This chain links TRBV23-1 with TRBJ2-2, with unresolved D. TRBV23-1 is known as an ORF, though its function is uncertain. The CDR3 is 15 residues long. Trimming pared 3 bases from V and 0 bases from J, leaving 8 bases between. In DNA, the CDR3 is TGCGCCAGCAGTCATCGGGTAGCGAACACCGGGGAGCTGTTTTTT. It yields the protein CASSHRVANTGELFF.

The chain uses TRBV30 and TRBJ2-5; D gene ambiguous. The DNA end is a closer match to TRBJ2-7, so the J assignment may be wrong. CDR1 is GTSNPN, CDR2 SVGIG, per germline (reference sequence). CDR3 length: 14 residues. Written as DNA, the CDR3 is TGTGCCTGGAGTCAGCCCAGGAGCTCCTACGAGCAGTACTTC. This translates into CAWSQPRSSYEQYF.

The V and J genes are TRBV4-1 and TRBJ2-7; TRBD1 matches at 7 bases. The CDR3 runs 13 residues. The V and J ends lost 3 bases and 4 bases, in that order; junction bases with no gene match: 3. The germline gives CDR1 MGHRA, CDR2 YSYEKL. CDR3 in DNA: TGCGCCAGCAGCCACGGGACAGCTTACGAGCAGTACTTC. Encoded protein: CASSHGTAYEQYF.

This chain uses TRBV2 with TRBJ1-3; tentative D call: TRBD1 (5 bases). This CDR3 is 13 amino acids long. Germline V gives CDR1 SNHLY, CDR2 FYNNEI. V lost 7 bases, J lost 4 bases, and 11 bases lay in between. The CDR3 region has the DNA TGTGCCAGCAAGGCAGGGCACGGAAACACCATATATTTT. It is translated as CASKAGHGNTIYF.

This clone turned up a few times. The chain recombines TRBV6-5 with TRBJ2-1, with TRBD2 identical over 9 bases. CDR1 MNHEY and CDR2 SVGAGI come from the germline V gene. J gave up 0 bases and V 6 bases, and 6 bases lay outside the gene matches. The CDR3 contains 16 residues. The CDR3 nucleotides read TGTGCCAGCAGCTACCTAGCGGGAAGCTCCTACAATGAGCAGTTCTTC. This sequence encodes CASSYLAGSSYNEQFF.

V and J are TRBV4-1 and TRBJ2-7; no definite D call. V lost 1 base and J lost 7, with 2 bases in between. Germline CDR1 is MGHRA and CDR2 is YSYEKL. The length of the CDR3 is 10 residues. For the CDR3, the DNA is TGCGCCAGCAGCCAAGGGGAGCAGTACTTC. Amino acid sequence: CASSQGEQYF.

The rearrangement uses TRBV19 and TRBJ2-7; D remains ambiguous. V lost 3 bases to trimming and J lost 3 bases, with 15 bases between them. This CDR3 has 15 amino acids. Germline lookup yields CDR1 LNHDA and CDR2 SQIVND (reference sequence). The CDR3: CASSMSGFGIYEQYF. DNA of the CDR3: TGTGCCAGTAGTATGTCTGGGTTTGGGATCTACGAGCAGTACTTC.

CDR3 in amino acids: CASSPQVGQGASGYTF. CDR3 sequence (DNA): TGTGCCAGCAGCCCCCAGGTTGGACAGGGGGCTAGTGGCTACACCTTC. The genes are TRBV7-8 and TRBJ1-2, with 11 bases aligning to TRBD1. J was trimmed by 7 bases and V by 5 bases; bases with no gene match: 12. Per germline, CDR1 SGHVS and CDR2 FQNEAQ. The CDR3 runs to 16 residues.

The chain has TRBV19 and TRBJ2-1; 8 nucleotides line up with TRBD2. This CDR3 spans 16 amino acids. V shed 4 bases, J shed 6 bases, and the junction held 11 bases outside the gene matches. The germline V gene has CDR1 LNHDA and CDR2 SQIVND (reference sequence). CDR3 DNA: TGTGCCAGTAGTACCTCTTACGGGAGGGCCTTCAATGAGCAGTTCTTC. Its translation: CASSTSYGRAFNEQFF.

The chain combines TRBV6-5 with TRBJ1-1; TRBD1 aligns across 8 bases. Germline CDR1 and CDR2: MNHEY and SVGAGI. The CDR3 runs to 15 residues. The trim removed 7 bases at V and 0 bases at J, leaving 7 bases unmatched. CDR3 coding DNA: TGTGCCAGCAACCTCGGACAGGGAATGAACACTGAAGCTTTCTTT. Amino acid sequence: CASNLGQGMNTEAFF.

The CDR3 bases are TGTGCCAGCAGTGGCTACGAGCAGTACTTC. Residues: CASSGYEQYF. The V gene is TRBV28, the J gene TRBJ2-7; D gene uncertain. Trimming cost V 5 bases and J 3 bases, with 2 bases left between them. The CDR3 loop spans 10 amino acids. The germline V gene encodes CDR1 MDHEN and CDR2 SYDVKM.

The V gene is TRBV6-5, the J gene TRBJ2-7; D is unclear. The germline CDR1 and CDR2 sequences are MNHEY and SVGAGI. The V and J ends lost 2 bases and 3 bases respectively, with 8 bases between them. The CDR3 length is 13 residues. The CDR3 DNA is TGTGCCAGCAGTTACGTGGCATTCTACGAGCAGTACTTC. This encodes CASSYVAFYEQYF.

The genes are TRBV10-1 and TRBJ2-2; 7 bases map to TRBD1. Looked up from germline, CDR1 is WNHNN and CDR2 is SYGVQD (reference sequence). V lost 1 base to trimming and J lost 2 bases; unmatched junction nucleotides: 7. This CDR3 spans 17 amino acids. The CDR3 nucleotides are TGCGCCAGCAGTGAGTACAGGGGAGATGTTAACACCGGGGAGCTGTTTTTT. Translation gives CASSEYRGDVNTGELFF.

This chain joins TRBV6-5 and TRBJ2-1; 15 nucleotides agree with TRBD2. With V trimmed by 5 bases and J by 7 bases, 3 bases remained unmatched. Germline V lookup: CDR1 MNHEY, CDR2 SVGAGI. The CDR3 is 15 amino acids. CDR3 amino acids: CASSPGTSGRNEQFF. The CDR3 DNA is TGTGCCAGCAGTCCCGGGACTAGCGGGAGGAATGAGCAGTTCTTC.

The chain is built from TRBV10-2 and TRBJ2-7, with 11 bases lining up with TRBD1. Trimming at V came to 6 bases and at J to 6 bases, leaving 7 bases not matched to a gene. The germline V gene encodes CDR1 WSHSY and CDR2 SAAADI. This CDR3 contains 14 residues. The CDR3, as DNA: TGCGCCAGCAGAGAGGACAGGGGGCTCCCCGAGCAGTACTTC. It yields the protein CASREDRGLPEQYF.

This clone has only a few counts. J is TRBJ2-2 and V is TRBV7-6; D gene ambiguous. This CDR3 contains 12 residues. CDR1 SGHVS and CDR2 FNYEAQ come from the germline V gene. The ends were cut back, 8 bases at V and 6 bases at J, with 10 bases in the middle. CDR3 in DNA: TGTGCCAGCCGGTCGGATTCCGGGGAGCTGTTTTTT. It encodes CASRSDSGELFF. The full variable domain, rest sourced from reference TRBV7-6 and TRBJ2-2, is GAGVSQSPRYKVTKRGQDVALRCDPISGHVSLYWYRQALGQGPEFLTYFNYEAQQDKSGLPNDRFSAERPEGSISTLTIQRTEQRDSAMYRCASRSDSGELFFGEGSRLTVL.